This TCR beta chain was observed in a study of T cell responses to AZD1222 COVID-19 vaccine. On this clone: Its target is not known.

Looked up from germline, CDR1 is LGHDT and CDR2 is YNNKEL (reference sequence). CDR3 size: 14 residues. V was trimmed by 1 base and J by 1 base, leaving 5 bases between them. Study-wide results and limits: Donor demographics were predominantly white British with a female majority; clonal diversity may be underestimated. With dominance at 160-218 and 743-854, vaccine-associated CD4 TCRs spanned spike.

The data were produced by immunoSEQ multiplex PCR, yet TCRdb's version contains in-frame clones alone and is incomplete. The table lists about 78,000 clones, roughly 90% of them singletons. The material sequenced was peripheral blood, taken on day 0 of MenACWY control vaccination. This chain uses TRBV3-1 (or the pseudogene TRBV3-2) with TRBJ1-3; D uncertain. The clonotype comes from an adult in good health. CDR3 in amino acids: CASSQGSSGNTIYF. The CDR3 coding sequence is TGTGCCAGCAGCCAAGGCAGTTCTGGAAACACCATATATTTT.